This TCR beta chain came from a study of siplizumab effects on memory and regulatory T cells. This CDR3 spans 15 amino acids. The germline V gene encodes CDR1 LNHDA and CDR2 SQIVND (reference sequence). V was pared by 5 bases and J by 0 bases, with 3 bases of the junction left unmatched. Cells from the mixed lymphocyte reaction were cocultured for more than 5 days at 37°C. Profiling relied on immunoSEQ multiplex PCR, and the TCRdb table lists in-frame clones only, not all of them. The sample has 15,000 to 20,000 clones; over 45% are singletons. In regard to this clone: The antigen is unknown.

The sample taken for sequencing was CFSE-low (dividing) CD4+ T cells sorted from an allogeneic mixed lymphocyte reaction. The sequence was obtained from a human donor in good health; the cells came from an allogeneic mixed lymphocyte reaction. This chain uses TRBV19 with TRBJ1-5; 8 nucleotides align to TRBD1. The CDR3 sequence: CASSGQGYSNQPQHF. The CDR3 DNA sequence: TGTGCCAGTAGTGGACAGGGTTATAGCAATCAGCCCCAGCATTTT. Together with reference TRBV19 and TRBJ1-5, the CDR3 gives the full variable domain: DGGITQSPKYLFRKEGQNVTLSCEQNLNHDAMYWYRQDPGQGLRLIYYSQIVNDFQKGDIAEGYSVSREKKESFPLTVTSAQKNPTAFYLCASSGQGYSNQPQHFGDGTRLSIL.